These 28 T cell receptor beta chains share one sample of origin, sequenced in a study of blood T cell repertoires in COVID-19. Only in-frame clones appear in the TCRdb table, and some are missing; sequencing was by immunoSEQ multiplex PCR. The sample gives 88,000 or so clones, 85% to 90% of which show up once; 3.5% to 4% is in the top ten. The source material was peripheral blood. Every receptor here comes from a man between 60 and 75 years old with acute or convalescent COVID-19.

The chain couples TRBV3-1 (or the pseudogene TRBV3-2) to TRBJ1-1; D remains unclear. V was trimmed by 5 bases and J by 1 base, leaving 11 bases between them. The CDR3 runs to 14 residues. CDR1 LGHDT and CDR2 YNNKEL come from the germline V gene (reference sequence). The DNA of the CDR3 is TGTGCCAGCAGCTACCGCTCGGGGAACACTGAAGCTTTCTTT. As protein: CASSYRSGNTEAFF.

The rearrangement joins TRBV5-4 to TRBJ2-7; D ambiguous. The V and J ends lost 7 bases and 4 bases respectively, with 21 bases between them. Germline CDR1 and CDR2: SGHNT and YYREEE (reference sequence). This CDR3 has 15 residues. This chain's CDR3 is CASAISIGQEYEQYF. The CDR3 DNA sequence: TGTGCCAGCGCTATTTCCATTGGGCAGGAATACGAGCAGTACTTC.

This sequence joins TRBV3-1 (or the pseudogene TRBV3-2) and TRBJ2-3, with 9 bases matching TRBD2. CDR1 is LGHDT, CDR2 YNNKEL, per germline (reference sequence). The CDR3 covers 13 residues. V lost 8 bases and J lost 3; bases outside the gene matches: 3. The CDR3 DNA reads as TGTGCCAGCGGGGCGGGGGGGACAGATACGCAGTATTTT. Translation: CASGAGGTDTQYF.

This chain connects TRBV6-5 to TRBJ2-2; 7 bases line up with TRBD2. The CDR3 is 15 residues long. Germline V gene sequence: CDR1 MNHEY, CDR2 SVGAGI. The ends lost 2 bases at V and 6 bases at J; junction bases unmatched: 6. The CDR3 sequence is CASSYGTGGAGELFF. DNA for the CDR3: TGTGCCAGCAGTTACGGAACGGGGGGAGCCGGGGAGCTGTTTTTT.

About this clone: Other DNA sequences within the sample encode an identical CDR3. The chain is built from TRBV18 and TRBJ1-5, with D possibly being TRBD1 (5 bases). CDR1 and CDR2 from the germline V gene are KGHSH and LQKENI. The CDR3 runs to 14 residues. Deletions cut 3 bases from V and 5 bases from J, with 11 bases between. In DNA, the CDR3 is TGTGCCAGCTCACCGTCGGGGGGTGATCAGCCCCAGCATTTT. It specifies CASSPSGGDQPQHF.

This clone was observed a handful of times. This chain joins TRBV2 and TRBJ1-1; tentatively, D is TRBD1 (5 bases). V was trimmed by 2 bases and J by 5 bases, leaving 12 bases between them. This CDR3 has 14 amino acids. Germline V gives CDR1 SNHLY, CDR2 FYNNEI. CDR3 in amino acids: CASSERGGETEAFF. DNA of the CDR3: TGTGCCAGCAGTGAAAGGGGAGGAGAAACTGAAGCTTTCTTT. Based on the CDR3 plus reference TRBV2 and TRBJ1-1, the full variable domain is EPEVTQTPSHQVTQMGQEVILRCVPISNHLYFYWYRQILGQKVEFLVSFYNNEISEKSEIFDDQFSVERPDGSNFTLKIRSTKLEDSAMYFCASSERGGETEAFFGQGTRLTVV.

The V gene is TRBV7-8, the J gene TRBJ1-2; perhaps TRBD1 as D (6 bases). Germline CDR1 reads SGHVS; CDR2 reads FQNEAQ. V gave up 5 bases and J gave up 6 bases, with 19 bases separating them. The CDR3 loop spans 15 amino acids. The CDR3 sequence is CASSEAGGRADGYTF. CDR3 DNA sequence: TGTGCCAGCAGCGAGGCCGGGGGGCGCGCGGATGGCTACACCTTC.

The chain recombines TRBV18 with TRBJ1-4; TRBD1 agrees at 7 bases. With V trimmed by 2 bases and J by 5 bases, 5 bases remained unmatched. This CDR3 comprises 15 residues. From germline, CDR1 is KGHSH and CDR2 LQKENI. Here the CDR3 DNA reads TGTGCCAGCTCACCAAGAGACAGGGTGAATGAAAAACTGTTTTTT. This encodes CASSPRDRVNEKLFF.

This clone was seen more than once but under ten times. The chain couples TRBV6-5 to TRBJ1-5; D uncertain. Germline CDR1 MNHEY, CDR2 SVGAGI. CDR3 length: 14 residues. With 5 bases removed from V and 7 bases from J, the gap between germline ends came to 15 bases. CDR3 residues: CASSLRTSQQPQHF. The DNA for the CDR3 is TGTGCCAGCAGTCTGCGGACTTCTCAACAGCCCCAGCATTTT.

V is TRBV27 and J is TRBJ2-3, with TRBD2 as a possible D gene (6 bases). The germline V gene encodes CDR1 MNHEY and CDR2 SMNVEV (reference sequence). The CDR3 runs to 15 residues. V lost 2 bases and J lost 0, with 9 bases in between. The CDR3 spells CASSLAGFSTDTQYF. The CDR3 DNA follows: TGTGCCAGCAGTTTAGCGGGATTTAGCACAGATACGCAGTATTTT.

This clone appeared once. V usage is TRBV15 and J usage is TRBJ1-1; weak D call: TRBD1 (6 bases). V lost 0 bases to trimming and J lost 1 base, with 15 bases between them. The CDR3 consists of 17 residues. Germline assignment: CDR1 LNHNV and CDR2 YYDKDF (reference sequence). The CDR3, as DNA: TGTGCCACCAGCAGAGATTACAGGGTTCTCGAGAACACTGAAGCTTTCTTT. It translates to CATSRDYRVLENTEAFF.

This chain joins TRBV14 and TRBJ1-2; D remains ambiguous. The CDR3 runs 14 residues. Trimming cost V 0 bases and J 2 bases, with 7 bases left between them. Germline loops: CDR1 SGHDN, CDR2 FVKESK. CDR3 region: CASSQDRGNYGYTF. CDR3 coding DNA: TGTGCCAGCAGCCAAGATCGAGGGAACTATGGCTACACCTTC.

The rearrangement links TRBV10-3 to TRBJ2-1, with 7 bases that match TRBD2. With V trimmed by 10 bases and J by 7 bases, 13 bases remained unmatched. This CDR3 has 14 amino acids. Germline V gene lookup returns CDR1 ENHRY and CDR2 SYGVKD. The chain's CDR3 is CATQPGLVLNEQFF. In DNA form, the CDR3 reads TGTGCCACCCAGCCTGGACTAGTTCTAAATGAGCAGTTCTTC.

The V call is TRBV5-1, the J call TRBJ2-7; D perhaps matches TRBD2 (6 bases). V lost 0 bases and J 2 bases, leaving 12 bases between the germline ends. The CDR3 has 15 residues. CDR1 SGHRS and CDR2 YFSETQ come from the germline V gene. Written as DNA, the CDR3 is TGCGCCAGCAGCTTGGAATCGCGCGGGGCCTACGAGCAGTACTTC. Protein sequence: CASSLESRGAYEQYF.

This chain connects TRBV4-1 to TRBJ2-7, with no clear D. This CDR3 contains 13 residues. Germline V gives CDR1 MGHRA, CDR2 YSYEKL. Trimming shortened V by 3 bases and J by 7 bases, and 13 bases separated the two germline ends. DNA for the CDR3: TGCGCCAGCAGCCAGGGTGGCGGATCGGAGCAGTACTTC. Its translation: CASSQGGGSEQYF.

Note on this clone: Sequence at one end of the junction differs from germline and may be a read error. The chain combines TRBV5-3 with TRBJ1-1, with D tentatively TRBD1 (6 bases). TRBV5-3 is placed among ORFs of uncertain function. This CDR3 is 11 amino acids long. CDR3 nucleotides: TGTGCCCAAAGGGGGAACCCTGAAGCTTTCTTT. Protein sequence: CAQRGNPEAFF.

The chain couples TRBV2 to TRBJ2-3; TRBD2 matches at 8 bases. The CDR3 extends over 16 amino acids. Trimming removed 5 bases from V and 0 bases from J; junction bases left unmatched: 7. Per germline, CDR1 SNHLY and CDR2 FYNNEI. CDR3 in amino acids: CASSYAAGASTDTQYF. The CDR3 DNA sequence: TGTGCCAGCAGTTATGCAGCGGGGGCTAGCACAGATACGCAGTATTTT.

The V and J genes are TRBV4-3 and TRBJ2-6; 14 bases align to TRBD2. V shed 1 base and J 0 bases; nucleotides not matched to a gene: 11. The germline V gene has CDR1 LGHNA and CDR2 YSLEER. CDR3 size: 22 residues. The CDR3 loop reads CASSQVWTSGGSSRSGANVLTF. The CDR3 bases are TGCGCCAGCAGCCAAGTATGGACTAGCGGGGGGTCTTCCCGCTCTGGGGCCAACGTCCTGACTTTC.

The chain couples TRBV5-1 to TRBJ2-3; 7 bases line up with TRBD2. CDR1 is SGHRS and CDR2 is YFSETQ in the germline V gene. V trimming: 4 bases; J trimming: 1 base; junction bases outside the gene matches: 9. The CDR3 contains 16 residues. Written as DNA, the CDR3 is TGCGCCAGCAGCACTTGGGGGGGTCTTGGCACAGATACGCAGTATTTT. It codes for CASSTWGGLGTDTQYF.

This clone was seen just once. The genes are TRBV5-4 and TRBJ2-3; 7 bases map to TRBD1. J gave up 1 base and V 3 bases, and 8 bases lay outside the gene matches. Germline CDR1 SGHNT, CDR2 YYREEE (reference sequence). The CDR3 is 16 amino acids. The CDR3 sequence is CASSSPGQPRTDTQYF. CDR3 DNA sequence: TGTGCCAGCAGCTCTCCGGGACAGCCTCGCACAGATACGCAGTATTTT.

CDR3 in DNA: TGTGCCAGCAGTTTTGCGGGCTACAATGAGCAGTTCTTC. Translation: CASSFAGYNEQFF. The V call is TRBV6-2 or TRBV6-3, the J call TRBJ2-1, with D tentatively TRBD2 (5 bases). In germline, CDR1 is MNHEY, CDR2 SVGEGT. V was shortened by 4 bases and J by 3 bases, with 7 bases between the two germline ends. The CDR3 consists of 13 residues.

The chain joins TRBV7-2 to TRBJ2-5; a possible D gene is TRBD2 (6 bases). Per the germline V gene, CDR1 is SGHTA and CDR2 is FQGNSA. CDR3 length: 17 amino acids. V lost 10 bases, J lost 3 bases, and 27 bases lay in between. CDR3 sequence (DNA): TGTGCCACCTTTCCGGGACTCTCCCTCATCTTAGAAGAGACCCAGTACTTC. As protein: CATFPGLSLILEETQYF.

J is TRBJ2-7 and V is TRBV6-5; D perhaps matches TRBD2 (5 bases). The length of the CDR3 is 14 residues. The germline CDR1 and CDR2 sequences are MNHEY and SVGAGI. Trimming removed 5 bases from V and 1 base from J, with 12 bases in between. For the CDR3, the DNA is TGTGCCAGCAGTACCCTCACTAGGTCCTACGAGCAGTACTTC. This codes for CASSTLTRSYEQYF.

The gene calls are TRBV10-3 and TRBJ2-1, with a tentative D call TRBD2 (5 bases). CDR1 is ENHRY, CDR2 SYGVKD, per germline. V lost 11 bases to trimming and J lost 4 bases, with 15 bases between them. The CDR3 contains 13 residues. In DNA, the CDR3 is TGTGCCTTCCAGCGGACCATATACAATGAGCAGTTCTTC. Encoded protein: CAFQRTIYNEQFF.

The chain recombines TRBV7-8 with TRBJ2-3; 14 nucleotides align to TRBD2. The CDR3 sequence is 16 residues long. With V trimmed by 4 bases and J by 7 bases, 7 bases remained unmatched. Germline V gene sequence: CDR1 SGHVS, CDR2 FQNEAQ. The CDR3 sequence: CASSSRLAGGANTQYF. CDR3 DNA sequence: TGTGCCAGCAGCTCAAGACTAGCGGGAGGGGCAAATACGCAGTATTTT.

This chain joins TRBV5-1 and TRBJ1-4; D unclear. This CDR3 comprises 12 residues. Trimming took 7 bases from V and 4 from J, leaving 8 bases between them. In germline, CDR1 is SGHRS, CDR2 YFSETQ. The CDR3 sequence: CASREGNEKLFF. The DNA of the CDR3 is TGCGCCAGCCGCGAGGGTAATGAAAAACTGTTTTTT.

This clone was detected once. In nucleotides, the CDR3 is TGTGCCAGCAGCCCCTATGACGGGGGCACAGATACGCAGTATTTT. Translating it yields CASSPYDGGTDTQYF. The rearrangement joins TRBV7-6 to TRBJ2-3; TRBD2 is a possible D gene (5 bases). CDR1 and CDR2 from the germline V gene are SGHVS and FNYEAQ. CDR3 length: 15 residues. V was shortened by 5 bases and J by 1 base, with 13 bases between the two germline ends.

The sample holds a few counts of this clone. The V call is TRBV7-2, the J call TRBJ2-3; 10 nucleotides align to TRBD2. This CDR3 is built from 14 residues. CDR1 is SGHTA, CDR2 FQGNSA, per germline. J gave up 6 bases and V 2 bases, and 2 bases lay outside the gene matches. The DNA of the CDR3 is TGTGCCAGCAGCTTACTAGCGGGGGCGGATACGCAGTATTTT. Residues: CASSLLAGADTQYF.